This TCR beta chain was identified in a study of technical replicates of blood from a handful of donors. The CDR3 length is 13 residues. CDR1 and CDR2 (germline): WNHNN, SYGVQD (reference sequence). Deletions cut 8 bases from V and 0 bases from J, with 8 bases between. Generated by immunoSEQ multiplex PCR, the TCRdb table keeps only in-frame clones and is missing some. The sample holds some 10,000 clones; approximately 94% are singletons and the top ten take around 7.1%. The origin of this receptor is a human donor in good health. Sequencing was performed on PBMCs. The rearrangement links TRBV10-1 to TRBJ1-3; D not resolved. The CDR3 loop reads CASRGGSGNTIYF. The CDR3, as DNA: TGCGCCAGCCGAGGAGGCTCTGGAAACACCATATATTTT.